A single sample is the source of the 21 T cell receptor beta chains below, sequenced in a study of blood T cell repertoires in COVID-19. The table came from immunoSEQ multiplex PCR; TCRdb's copy has only in-frame clones and leaves some out. Of 140,000 to 150,000 clones listed, 85% to 90% were seen once; the top ten hold less than 4%. The sample was peripheral blood. The receptors come from a woman in her sixties with active COVID-19.

The chain uses TRBV2 and TRBJ2-3; D is unresolved. The length of the CDR3 is 15 residues. V shed 10 bases and J shed 0 bases, with 17 bases lying between them. CDR1 is SNHLY, CDR2 FYNNEI, per germline. Written as DNA, the CDR3 is TGTGCCACTCATTCGTCCCAGGTCAGCACAGATACGCAGTATTTT. Residues: CATHSSQVSTDTQYF.

The chain has TRBV6-5 and TRBJ2-1; tentatively, D is TRBD1 (5 bases). CDR3 size: 16 residues. V lost 4 bases and J 0 bases, leaving 13 bases between the germline ends. Per germline, CDR1 MNHEY and CDR2 SVGAGI. The CDR3: CASSSLGQGSYNEQFF. CDR3 in DNA: TGTGCCAGCAGTTCCCTAGGGCAGGGCTCCTACAATGAGCAGTTCTTC.

The V gene is TRBV20-1, the J gene TRBJ1-4, with D unresolved. The CDR3 loop spans 10 amino acids. Trimming removed 6 bases at V and 8 bases at J, with 7 bases between. Germline values: CDR1 DFQATT, CDR2 SNEGSKA (reference sequence). The CDR3 protein is CSASLEKLFF. In DNA, the CDR3 is TGCAGTGCCAGTCTAGAAAAACTGTTTTTT.

The V gene is TRBV7-2, the J gene TRBJ2-2; possible D gene TRBD2, 6 bases. Trimming cost V 5 bases and J 2 bases, with 12 bases left between them. The germline V gene has CDR1 SGHTA and CDR2 FQGNSA. The CDR3 has 15 amino acids. CDR3: CASSPRGLNTGELFF. The DNA for the CDR3 is TGTGCCAGCAGCCCCCGGGGACTTAACACCGGGGAGCTGTTTTTT.

This clone occurred once. The chain combines TRBV5-5 with TRBJ2-7; TRBD1 agrees at 8 bases. The CDR3 covers 15 residues. Germline V CDR1 and CDR2: SGHKS, YYEKEE (reference sequence). The V and J ends lost 4 bases and 5 bases, in that order; junction bases with no gene match: 11. CDR3 region: CASSPTHRGWDEQYF. DNA of the CDR3: TGTGCCAGCAGCCCTACCCACAGGGGGTGGGACGAGCAGTACTTC.

This clone was observed a single time. V and J are TRBV28 and TRBJ1-1; D is unclear. CDR1 and CDR2 (germline): MDHEN, SYDVKM. The CDR3 spans 17 residues. V gave up 5 bases and J gave up 5 bases, with 24 bases separating them. CDR3 DNA sequence: TGTGCCAGCAGTCCCAATGCCTTTTTAATAAAACGGACTGAAGCTTTCTTT. Its translation is CASSPNAFLIKRTEAFF.

This sequence joins TRBV18 and TRBJ1-1; a possible D gene is TRBD1 (5 bases). CDR3 size: 15 residues. Trimming took 3 bases from V and 2 from J, leaving 13 bases between them. In germline, CDR1 is KGHSH, CDR2 LQKENI. The CDR3 reads CASSPNTGVNTEAFF. The CDR3 region has the DNA TGTGCCAGCTCACCTAACACAGGAGTCAACACTGAAGCTTTCTTT.

The V and J genes are TRBV4-2 and TRBJ2-1, with D uncertain. CDR1 is LGHNA and CDR2 is YNFKEQ in the germline V gene. The V end lost 3 bases, the J end lost 0 bases, and 3 bases lay between the germline ends. The CDR3 loop spans 13 amino acids. CDR3 sequence: CASSHSSYNEQFF. CDR3 DNA sequence: TGTGCCAGCAGCCATAGCTCCTACAATGAGCAGTTCTTC.

V and J are TRBV10-3 and TRBJ2-5, with TRBD1 as a possible D gene (5 bases). This CDR3 region has 14 residues. Trimming left V 7 bases short and J 4 bases short, with 16 bases between. Germline lookup yields CDR1 ENHRY and CDR2 SYGVKD. The CDR3 reads CAIKSPGLGETQYF. The CDR3 nucleotides read TGTGCCATCAAAAGCCCAGGGTTAGGAGAGACCCAGTACTTC.

The V gene is TRBV10-1, the J gene TRBJ2-2; D perhaps matches TRBD1 (6 bases). V was shortened by 3 bases and J by 1 base, with 6 bases between the two germline ends. Germline V gene sequence: CDR1 WNHNN, CDR2 SYGVQD (reference sequence). The CDR3 length is 14 residues. The CDR3 sequence: CASSEGGNTGELFF. CDR3 bases: TGCGCCAGCAGTGAAGGGGGGAACACCGGGGAGCTGTTTTTT.

This clone was seen a single time. The V gene is TRBV7-2, the J gene TRBJ1-5, with TRBD1 identical over 12 bases. The CDR3 runs 17 residues. V lost 4 bases, J lost 5 bases, and 9 bases stayed unmatched. In germline, CDR1 is SGHTA, CDR2 FQGNSA. Written as DNA, the CDR3 is TGTGCCAGCAGCTCCGGGACAGGGGGCATTGGGGATCAGCCCCAGCATTTT. This translates into CASSSGTGGIGDQPQHF.

V is TRBV28 and J is TRBJ2-5; 8 bases map to TRBD1. V lost 5 bases to trimming and J lost 5 bases; unmatched junction nucleotides: 7. The CDR3 is made up of 14 amino acids. Germline values: CDR1 MDHEN, CDR2 SYDVKM. The CDR3 DNA reads as TGTGCCAGCAGTCCCATACGACAGGGGGAGACCCAGTACTTC. It is translated as CASSPIRQGETQYF.

V is TRBV7-3 and J is TRBJ1-1, with 9 bases matching TRBD1. The CDR3 has 15 amino acids. J gave up 2 bases and V 2 bases, and 3 bases lay outside the gene matches. Germline CDR1 is SGHTA and CDR2 is FQGTGA. CDR3 residues: CASSLGGQGNTEAFF. The CDR3 bases are TGTGCCAGCAGCTTAGGGGGACAGGGCAACACTGAAGCTTTCTTT.

The chain has TRBV19 and TRBJ2-3, with D possibly matching TRBD1 (6 bases). V lost 9 bases, J lost 1 base, and 20 bases lay in between. The CDR3 is 16 amino acids. CDR1 is LNHDA, CDR2 SQIVND, per germline (reference sequence). The CDR3 DNA is TGTGCCAGCGCCCAGGGGCAGGCCCAGGGCACAGATACGCAGTATTTT. Translated: CASAQGQAQGTDTQYF.

The chain is built from TRBV5-5 and TRBJ2-7; D gene unclear. The CDR3 covers 12 residues. In germline, CDR1 is SGHKS, CDR2 YYEKEE (reference sequence). The V end was cut by 0 bases, the J end by 3 bases, with 4 bases between. CDR3 amino acids: CASSLGHYEQYF. CDR3 nucleotides: TGTGCCAGCAGCTTGGGGCACTACGAGCAGTACTTC.

The J gene is TRBJ1-2, the V gene TRBV10-2; D remains unclear. The germline V gene encodes CDR1 WSHSY and CDR2 SAAADI. V was clipped by 3 bases and J by 4 bases, with 12 bases between them. The CDR3 contains 14 residues. CDR3 residues: CASSDRGSGYGYTF. The CDR3 DNA follows: TGCGCCAGCAGTGATCGGGGTTCCGGCTATGGCTACACCTTC.

This chain connects TRBV20-1 to TRBJ1-6; 7 positions agree with TRBD1. This CDR3 has 15 residues. Germline CDR1 DFQATT, CDR2 SNEGSKA (reference sequence). V lost 3 bases to trimming and J lost 7 bases; unmatched junction nucleotides: 9. CDR3 DNA sequence: TGCAGTGCTAGTAAGCCGGGACAGCCAAATTCACCCCTCCACTTT. Amino acids: CSASKPGQPNSPLHF.

The gene calls are TRBV9 and TRBJ2-5; the match to TRBD2 covers 14 bases. Germline CDR1 is SGDLS and CDR2 is YYNGEE. V lost 3 bases, J lost 5 bases, and 3 bases stayed unmatched. The CDR3 consists of 15 residues. The CDR3 bases are TGTGCCAGCAGCGCCGGGACTAGCGGGAGTGAGACCCAGTACTTC. Its translation is CASSAGTSGSETQYF.

The chain uses TRBV6-6 and TRBJ2-1; unclear D gene. Trimming took 0 bases from V and 0 from J, leaving 6 bases between them. The CDR3 contains 15 residues. Looked up from germline, CDR1 is MNHNY and CDR2 is SVGAGI (reference sequence). CDR3 DNA sequence: TGTGCCAGCAGTTACTCTGGCGGCTCCTACAATGAGCAGTTCTTC. It yields the protein CASSYSGGSYNEQFF.

The chain recombines TRBV7-2 with TRBJ2-4; possible D gene TRBD2, 6 bases. The CDR3 contains 16 residues. From germline, CDR1 is SGHTA and CDR2 FQGNSA. V was clipped by 5 bases and J by 7 bases, with 21 bases between them. The CDR3 is CASSPAKGAGGNIQYF. The CDR3 DNA is TGTGCCAGCAGCCCCGCTAAGGGAGCGGGCGGCAACATTCAGTACTTC.

The chain carries TRBV7-2 and TRBJ1-5; D remains unclear. The CDR3 sequence is 13 residues long. CDR1 is SGHTA, CDR2 FQGNSA, per germline. V lost 7 bases and J lost 7, with 14 bases in between. CDR3 amino acids: CASNMGKFQPQHF. The CDR3 nucleotides read TGTGCCAGCAACATGGGCAAATTCCAGCCCCAGCATTTT.